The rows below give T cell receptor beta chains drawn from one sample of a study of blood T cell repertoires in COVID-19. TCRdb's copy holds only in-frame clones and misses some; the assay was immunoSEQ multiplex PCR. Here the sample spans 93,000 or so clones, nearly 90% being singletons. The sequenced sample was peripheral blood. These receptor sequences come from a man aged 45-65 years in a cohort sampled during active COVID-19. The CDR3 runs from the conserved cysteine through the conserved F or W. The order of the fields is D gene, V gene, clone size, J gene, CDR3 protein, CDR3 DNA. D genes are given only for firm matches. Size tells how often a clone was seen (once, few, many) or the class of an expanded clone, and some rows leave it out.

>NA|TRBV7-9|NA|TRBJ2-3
CASSFRIQEGARYF
TGTGCCAGCAGCTTCAGGATTCAGGAGGGGGCACGGTATTTT
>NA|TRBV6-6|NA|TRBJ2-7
CASTSLYEQYF
TGTGCCAGTACTTCCCTTTACGAGCAGTACTTC
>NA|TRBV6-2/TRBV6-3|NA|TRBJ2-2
CASSYGGVGPNTGELFF
TGTGCCAGCAGTTACGGAGGGGTTGGACCGAACACCGGGGAGCTGTTTTTT
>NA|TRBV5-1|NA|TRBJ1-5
CASSLGGANQPQHF
TGCGCCAGCAGCTTAGGGGGAGCCAATCAGCCCCAGCATTTT
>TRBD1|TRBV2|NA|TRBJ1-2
CASSRSDRDREFPYGYTF
TGTGCCAGCAGCCGGTCCGACCGGGACAGAGAATTTCCCTATGGCTACACCTTC
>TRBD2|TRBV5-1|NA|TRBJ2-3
CASSLLTSGGNTDTQYF
TGCGCCAGCAGCCTACTTACGAGCGGGGGAAACACAGATACGCAGTATTTT
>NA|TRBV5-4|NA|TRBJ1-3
CASSRSSLADTIYF
TGTGCCAGCAGCCGCTCGAGTCTAGCGGACACCATATATTTT
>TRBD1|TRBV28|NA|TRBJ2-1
CASSPRQGLNRQFF
TGTGCCAGCAGTCCACGACAGGGGCTAAATCGGCAGTTCTTC
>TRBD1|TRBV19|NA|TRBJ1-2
CASSSAPGQHYGYTF
TGTGCCAGTAGTTCCGCGCCGGGACAGCACTATGGCTACACCTTC
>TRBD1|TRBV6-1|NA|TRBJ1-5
CASSEAKRGRLDQPQHF
TGTGCCAGCAGTGAAGCGAAGAGGGGGCGGCTGGATCAGCCCCAGCATTTT
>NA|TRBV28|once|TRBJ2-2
CASSPPGVIGELFF
TGTGCCAGCAGTCCCCCGGGGGTTATCGGGGAGCTGTTTTTT
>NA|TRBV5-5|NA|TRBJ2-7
CASSLGDPSSYEQYF
TGTGCCAGCAGCTTGGGAGATCCGAGCTCCTACGAGCAGTACTTC
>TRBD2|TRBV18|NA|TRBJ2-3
CASSLSAGEADTQYF
TGTGCCAGCTCACTATCAGCGGGGGAGGCAGATACGCAGTATTTT
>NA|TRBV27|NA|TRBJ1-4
CASSRSEYEKLFF
TGTGCCAGCAGCCGATCGGAGTATGAAAAACTGTTTTTT
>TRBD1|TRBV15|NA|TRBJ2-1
CATSRSPRDSTNEQFF
TGTGCCACCAGCAGGTCTCCCCGGGACAGCACCAATGAGCAGTTCTTC